This T cell receptor (beta chain) stems from a study of blood T cell repertoires in COVID-19 (dated by TCRdb to the early 2020s). Describing the broader study: Collaborator samples came from the United States, Italy and Spain and covered acute and convalescent phases of COVID-19. A freely available public database, intended as a resource for researchers studying the immune response to SARS-CoV-2, is where the repertoires were released. The sample metadata nearly always contained a de-identified subject ID, COVID-19 status, age in years and sex. Samples came from the ongoing ImmuneRACE study (first 160 participants) plus 1,254 subjects from 6 global collaborators. The prospective study material was composed of cDNA or gDNA derived from T cells, B-cell-depleted T cells, or PBMCs. Subjects who had been exposed to COVID-19, were actively infected with it, or had recovered from it provided the deeply sampled blood TCRbeta repertoires that made up the dataset. Where available, HLA class I and class II types were taken from metadata supplied by the sample provider and were not determined by assay-based typing.

The collaborating institutions used their own protocols to collect whole blood in K2EDTA tubes. For TCRbeta analysis, collaborators shipped samples as frozen whole blood, isolated PBMCs, or DNA extracted from either of those sample types. Remarks on this clone: Its antigen has not been determined. No clone much larger than this one lies a single base away; base qualities are absent.

Broader findings and caveats from the paper: Clinical and demographic metadata were provided uncurated, with the amount varying by source and participant.

TCRbeta CDR3 regions were amplified from genomic DNA by means of the immunoSEQ Assay, a bias-controlled multiplex PCR. The authors' pipeline ran thus. Nucleated cell counts per sample were estimated from amplification of reference gene primers within the assay. To quantify the absolute abundance of each unique TCRbeta CDR3 rearrangement, sequence reads were collapsed and filtered. For each sample, productive Simpson clonality was calculated as the square root of Simpson's diversity index across productive rearrangements. As stored in TCRdb, this immuneACCESS dataset retains in-frame rearrangements with V and J assigned. A fraction of the clones does not appear; measured against another copy, unresolved V genes explain less than half of the discrepancy, and the remainder lacks a known reason. That table supplies the V and J calls and clone size; D and trimming were determined from the DNA. The sample contains about 220,000 clones, 75% to 90% of them found a single time. The ten most abundant clones make up about 5% of the sample.

V lost 6 bases and J lost 2 bases; the stretch between them is 14 bases long. Counted from cysteine to phenylalanine, this CDR3 has 15 amino acids. Only the CDR3 DNA stays, 45 bases, in frame from base 1. The germline V gene yields MDHEN for CDR1 and SYDVKM for CDR2. The sample consisted of peripheral blood. The chain is encoded by TRBV28 joined to TRBJ1-3; a confident D gene designation cannot be given. The receptor comes from a human donor in a cohort sampled during active COVID-19. The nucleotides are TGTGCCAGCAGCCCCCTAGGAGGGACTGGAAACACCATATATTTT. This yields the protein CASSPLGGTGNTIYF.